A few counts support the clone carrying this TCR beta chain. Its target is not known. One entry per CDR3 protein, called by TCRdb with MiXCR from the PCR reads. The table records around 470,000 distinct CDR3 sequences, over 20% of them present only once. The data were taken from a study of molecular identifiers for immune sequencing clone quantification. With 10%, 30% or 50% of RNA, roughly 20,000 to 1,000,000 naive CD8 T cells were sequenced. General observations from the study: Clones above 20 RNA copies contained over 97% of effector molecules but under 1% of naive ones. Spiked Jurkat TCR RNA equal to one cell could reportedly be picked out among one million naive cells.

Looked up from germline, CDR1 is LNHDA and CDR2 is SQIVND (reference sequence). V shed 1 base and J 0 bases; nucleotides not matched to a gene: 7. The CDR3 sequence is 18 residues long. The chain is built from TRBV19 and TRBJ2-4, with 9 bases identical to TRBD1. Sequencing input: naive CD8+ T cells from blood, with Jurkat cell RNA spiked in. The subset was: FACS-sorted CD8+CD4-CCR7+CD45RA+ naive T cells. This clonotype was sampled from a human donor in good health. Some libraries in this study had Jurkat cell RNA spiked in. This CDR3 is CASSIVPGQGLAKNIQYF. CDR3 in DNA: TGTGCCAGTAGTATAGTTCCGGGACAGGGATTAGCCAAAAACATTCAGTACTTC. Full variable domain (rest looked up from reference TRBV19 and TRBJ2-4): DGGITQSPKYLFRKEGQNVTLSCEQNLNHDAMYWYRQDPGQGLRLIYYSQIVNDFQKGDIAEGYSVSREKKESFPLTVTSAQKNPTAFYLCASSIVPGQGLAKNIQYFGAGTRLSVL.